Here is one T cell receptor (beta chain) with its context. The clone's antigen remains unknown. No much larger clone exists at a distance of one base, and base qualities are not known. The data were obtained in a study of blood T cell repertoires in COVID-19 (dated by TCRdb to the early 2020s). Study-wide context: Collaborator samples came from the United States, Italy and Spain and covered acute and convalescent phases of COVID-19. The prospective study material was composed of cDNA or gDNA derived from T cells, B-cell-depleted T cells, or PBMCs. Deeply sampled blood TCRbeta repertoires from subjects exposed to, actively infected with, or recovered from COVID-19 were included in the dataset. The repertoires were released in a freely available public database intended as a resource for research on the immune response to SARS-CoV-2. The samples were drawn from the first 160 participants of the ongoing ImmuneRACE study and from about 1,200 subjects provided by 6 global collaborators. A de-identified subject ID, COVID-19 status, age in years and sex were almost always included in the sample metadata. HLA class I and class II types, where available, came from metadata supplied by the sample provider rather than from assay-based typing.

TCRbeta CDR3 regions were amplified from genomic DNA by means of the immunoSEQ Assay, a bias-controlled multiplex PCR. Per the authors' processing: Within the assay, amplification of reference gene primers was used to estimate how many nucleated cells each sample contained. To quantify the absolute abundance of each unique TCRbeta CDR3 rearrangement, sequence reads were collapsed and filtered. For each sample, productive Simpson clonality was calculated as the square root of Simpson's diversity index over productive rearrangements. The table comes from immuneACCESS by way of TCRdb, which keeps in-frame sequences with V and J called. Part of the clones is missing from these tables; in studies checked, under half for an unresolved V gene and the rest for unknown reasons. V, J and clone size were drawn from that table, and D and trimming were deduced from the DNA. Within this sample are some 54,000 clones, with around 90% of them counted one time only. The top ten clonotypes cover approximately 2.3% of the sample.

Study-wide conclusions, independent of this receptor: The quantity of clinical and demographic metadata differed by source and by participant and was supplied without curation.

Looking up the germline V gene yields CDR1 MNHEY and CDR2 SVGEGT. V gives up 2 bases and J gives up 4 bases, and the segment between their germline ends measures 15 bases. The CDR3 measures 16 amino acids from cysteine to phenylalanine. Only CDR3 DNA is held: 48 bases, read in frame from base 1. Each collaborating institution followed its own protocols to collect whole blood in K2EDTA tubes. Collaborator samples were shipped for TCRbeta analysis as frozen whole blood, isolated PBMCs, or DNA extracted from either sample type. The sequence was obtained from a man aged 55 to 70 with acute or convalescent COVID-19. Recombination joined TRBV6-2 or TRBV6-3 with TRBJ2-1, with TRBD2 perhaps the D gene, on 6 matching bases. The source material was peripheral blood. The bases are TGTGCCAGCAGTTACGGAGGGGACGCTCGATACAATGAGCAGTTCTTC. This is translated as CASSYGGDARYNEQFF.